The following is a T cell receptor beta chain sequence with its context. Its antigen is not yet known. Base qualities were left out, and no much larger clone turns up one base away. The data originate from a study of T cells in Graves' hyperthyroidism and ophthalmopathy (dated by TCRdb to the late 2010s). Background on the whole study: Peripheral blood samples were taken at the time of initial diagnosis, prior to any treatment. To identify TCR V-J signatures that set the groups apart, the researchers used a discovery cohort of 95 to 100 patients, made up of 40 to 45 with Graves' ophthalmopathy and some 60 with stable Graves' hyperthyroidism. An independent validation cohort of fewer than 20 hyperthyroidism patients and 17 patients who later progressed to ophthalmopathy tested prospective prediction of ophthalmopathy. The approximately 98 discovery patients were randomly divided into training and test sets at a 7:3 ratio. Thyroid tissue and blood T-cell repertoires from more than 5 Graves' hyperthyroidism patients were also compared in the study. Once sampling was done, hyperthyroidism patients were given methimazole at a starting dose of 30 mg daily, whereas ophthalmopathy patients were given high-dose intravenous methylprednisolone. TCR Vbeta CDR3 sequencing of 130 to 150 peripheral blood samples (around 45 ophthalmopathy, 75 hyperthyroidism and 17 progressor patients) is reported in the paper.

TCR beta CDR3 regions were amplified from RNA transcripts. A first-round RT-PCR of the TCR CDR3 used the HTBI primer set with the Qiagen OneStep RT-PCR kit. The libraries were constructed in a second round of multiplex PCR and then size-selected and purified. The libraries were sequenced on an Illumina HiSeq2000 using paired-end 100 bp reads. Per the original workflow: SOAPnuke was used to process the raw data, removing reads that contained adapters or uncalled bases, had a mean Phred below 15, or lacked an exact match to the constant primer or identifier. COPE v1.2.5 was used to merge the high-quality paired reads, and each unique nucleotide sequence was defined as a clonotype. MiTCR v1.1 was used to align the clonotypes against IMGT TRBV, TRBD and TRBJ reference segments. Only V-J combinations with frequency above 0.0001, covering about 99% of repertoires, were analysed. The TCS score was defined as the ratio of F50 (clonal expansion) to E x V (chaos), calculated using BLOSUM62-based TCRdist between CDR3 peptides within each V-J. Welch's t-statistics and random forest reduced roughly 500 V-J features to under 15, which were used in a naive Bayes classifier (R e1071). The similarity between thyroid and blood repertoires was quantified using the Morisita-Horn index. TCRdb took the public reads, trimmed them with fastp at Q25, ran MiXCR for clone calling and kept in-frame beta chains. Records with the same CDR3 protein are collapsed into one entry carrying the most frequent genes and DNA. The V and J calls here are based on TCRdb, not the publication. The sample records approximately 600,000 distinct CDR3 sequences, under 15% of which are singletons. The leading ten clones occupy over 3.5% of the sample.

Study-wide findings and limitations: Most expanded thyroid clonotypes (frequency above 0.001) were also found in blood, which suggests that blood repertoires may mirror thyroid immune responses. A 13 V-J signature model separated ophthalmopathy from stable hyperthyroidism, with 87.88% sensitivity and just under 84% specificity in cross-validation and 80%/75% in testing. In validation, the model predicted progression to ophthalmopathy a median of around 6.5 months before onset, with roughly 71% sensitivity and roughly 77% specificity. Sample size was not statistically predetermined, and investigators were not blinded to group allocation.

Ophthalmopathy patients had moderately to severely active disease, Clinical Activity Score of at least 3, NOSPECS grade of at least 4, and duration under 3 months. The study excluded patients with uncontrolled infections, other autoimmune diseases, pregnancy or lactation. Diagnoses relied on clinical symptoms, serum thyroxine and TRAb, thyroid ultrasound and orbital computed tomography. PBMCs were isolated from more than 8 ml of fresh peripheral blood by Ficoll-Paque density gradient centrifugation. Trizol reagent was used to extract total RNA, and RNA quality was then checked on an Agilent 2100 Bioanalyzer. V lost 9 bases and J lost 4 bases, and the count of bases not matched to a germline gene is 6. The CDR3 spans 13 residues, from the cysteine through the phenylalanine. Here the CDR3 DNA is all that survives: 39 bases in frame from base 1.

The TCR was taken from a woman aged 40 to 50 with Graves' ophthalmopathy. The sequencing sample was made of blood. The sequence joins TRBV12-3 or TRBV12-4 to TRBJ2-7; TRBD1 aligns with 10 central bases. CDR3 loop: CASCRDRGYEQYF. The sequence in DNA is TGTGCCAGTTGTCGGGACAGGGGTTACGAGCAGTACTTC.